The 19 T cell receptor beta chains in this list originate from one sample, sequenced in a study of siplizumab effects on memory and regulatory T cells. Data came from immunoSEQ multiplex PCR; TCRdb stores just in-frame clones and leaves some out. The profile shows some 100,000 clones, 94% of them singletons. The sample taken for sequencing was Tregs sorted from blood. Receptors were obtained from a human donor in good health.

The CDR3 sequence: CASRWTSGNAELFF. CDR3 DNA sequence: TGTGCCAGCAGATGGACTAGCGGGAACGCGGAGCTGTTTTTT. The gene calls are TRBV2 and TRBJ2-2; 12 bases are shared with TRBD2. Germline loops: CDR1 SNHLY, CDR2 FYNNEI. V shed 6 bases, J shed 10 bases, and the junction held 6 bases outside the gene matches. The CDR3 runs 14 residues.

This sequence joins TRBV28 and TRBJ2-6; weak D call: TRBD1 (6 bases). Germline V gene lookup returns CDR1 MDHEN and CDR2 SYDVKM. V lost 4 bases, J lost 3 bases, and 13 bases lay in between. The CDR3 sequence is 16 residues long. CDR3 amino acids: CASSSGALFGANVLTF. The CDR3 DNA reads TGTGCCAGCAGTTCAGGGGCTTTATTTGGGGCCAACGTCCTGACTTTC.

The chain uses TRBV11-2 and TRBJ2-5; TRBD2 matches at 15 bases. V trimming: 5 bases; J trimming: 4 bases; junction bases outside the gene matches: 5. The germline gives CDR1 SGHAT, CDR2 FQNNGV. CDR3 length: 16 residues. As DNA, the CDR3 is TGTGCCAGCAGCCTCGAGGGACTAGCGGGAGGAGAGACCCAGTACTTC. It encodes CASSLEGLAGGETQYF.

V gene TRBV7-2 combines with J gene TRBJ2-7; a possible D gene is TRBD2 (6 bases). Germline values: CDR1 SGHTA, CDR2 FQGNSA. V shed 2 bases and J shed 3 bases, with 11 bases lying between them. The CDR3 sequence is 14 residues long. As DNA, the CDR3 is TGTGCCAGCAGCTTATCTAGCGCGCACTACGAGCAGTACTTC. Residues: CASSLSSAHYEQYF.

CDR3 region: CASSLERTSTDTQYF. The CDR3 region has the DNA TGCGCCAGCAGCTTGGAAAGGACTAGCACAGATACGCAGTATTTT. V is TRBV5-1 and J is TRBJ2-3; D is possibly TRBD2 (5 bases). Germline values: CDR1 SGHRS, CDR2 YFSETQ. V gave up 0 bases and J gave up 0 bases, with 8 bases separating them. There are 15 residues in the CDR3. The full variable domain, in which reference TRBV5-1 and TRBJ2-3 provide the parts outside the CDR3, is KAGVTQTPRYLIKTRGQQVTLSCSPISGHRSVSWYQQTPGQGLQFLFEYFSETQRNKGNFPGRFSGRQFSNSRSEMNVSTLELGDSALYLCASSLERTSTDTQYFGPGTRLTVL.

The J gene is TRBJ1-1, the V gene TRBV5-6, with D maybe TRBD1 (6 bases). Germline CDR1 SGHDT, CDR2 YYEEEE. This CDR3 spans 12 amino acids. V was trimmed by 4 bases and J by 7 bases, leaving 11 bases between them. Here the CDR3 DNA reads TGTGCCAGCAGCGAATACAGGGATGAAGCTTTCTTT. Protein sequence: CASSEYRDEAFF. The entire variable domain, with the rest obtained from reference TRBV5-6 and TRBJ1-1, is as follows: DAGVTQSPTHLIKTRGQQVTLRCSPKSGHDTVSWYQQALGQGPQFIFQYYEEEERQRGNFPDRFSGHQFPNYSSELNVNALLLGDSALYLCASSEYRDEAFFGQGTRLTVV.

This clone appeared once. This chain joins TRBV6-1 and TRBJ2-7; D not resolved. There are 16 residues in the CDR3. The germline V gene has CDR1 MNHNS and CDR2 SASEGT. V lost 4 bases to trimming and J lost 5 bases, with 21 bases between them. In DNA form, the CDR3 reads TGTGCCAGCAGTGTACTCGGATCCTCCAGGTACCACGAGCAGTACTTC. Protein: CASSVLGSSRYHEQYF.

This clone was picked up one time. The chain combines TRBV6-5 with TRBJ1-2; TRBD1 agrees at 9 bases. The germline V gene has CDR1 MNHEY and CDR2 SVGAGI. The CDR3 totals 12 residues. Unmatched junction bases numbered 0, after V lost 6 bases and J lost 4 bases. The CDR3 reads CASRQGAYGYTF. CDR3 DNA: TGTGCCAGCAGACAGGGGGCCTATGGCTACACCTTC.

The chain carries TRBV7-3 and TRBJ2-3, with 7 bases matching TRBD1. Germline lookup yields CDR1 SGHTA and CDR2 FQGTGA. The CDR3 is made up of 18 amino acids. V gave up 1 base and J gave up 2 bases; unmatched junction bases: 12. CDR3 loop: CASSLRIGVQGITDTQYF. DNA of the CDR3: TGTGCCAGCAGCTTAAGAATCGGGGTACAGGGGATCACAGATACGCAGTATTTT.

About this clone: The identical CDR3 is also encoded by other nucleotide sequences in the sample. The chain uses TRBV20-1 and TRBJ1-3, with D hard to call. From germline, CDR1 is DFQATT and CDR2 SNEGSKA (reference sequence). The V end lost 6 bases, the J end lost 0 bases, and 3 bases lay between the germline ends. The CDR3 extends over 11 amino acids. The CDR3 DNA reads as TGCAGTGCCCGCTCTGGAAACACCATATATTTT. Its translation is CSARSGNTIYF.

V usage is TRBV7-9 and J usage is TRBJ2-7; 8 positions agree with TRBD2. The germline V gene has CDR1 SEHNR and CDR2 FQNEAQ (reference sequence). The junction had 18 bases not matched to a gene; V was cut back by 5 bases and J by 0 bases. This CDR3 comprises 19 residues. The CDR3 DNA reads as TGTGCCAGCAGCCCTCTGTCCCTAGCGGGCTCCACTCCCTCCTACGAGCAGTACTTC. Protein: CASSPLSLAGSTPSYEQYF.

The rearrangement links TRBV6-4 to TRBJ1-5; D remains ambiguous. The V end lost 3 bases, the J end lost 4 bases, and 7 bases lay between the germline ends. Germline V gene lookup returns CDR1 MRHNA and CDR2 SNTAGT. The CDR3 totals 13 residues. CDR3 region: CASSEGLNQPQHF. The CDR3 DNA is TGTGCCAGCAGTGAGGGCCTTAATCAGCCCCAGCATTTT.

This sequence joins TRBV6-5 and TRBJ2-7; TRBD1 might be the D (6 bases). CDR1 and CDR2 (germline): MNHEY, SVGAGI. Trimming removed 6 bases from V and 5 bases from J, with 14 bases in between. This CDR3 has 13 residues. DNA of the CDR3: TGTGCCAGCAGACAGGGTGCATCAAACGAGCAGTACTTC. It codes for CASRQGASNEQYF.

The chain employs TRBV6-6 and TRBJ1-2; no definite D call. V was shortened by 8 bases and J by 4 bases, with 20 bases between the two germline ends. Germline lookup yields CDR1 MNHNY and CDR2 SVGAGI (reference sequence). The CDR3 totals 15 residues. The CDR3 DNA sequence: TGTGCCAGCTCCCCCAGCTCTGGCAGAGGCTATGGCTACACCTTC. This encodes CASSPSSGRGYGYTF.

The genes are TRBV19 and TRBJ2-2; D gene unclear. The germline V gene encodes CDR1 LNHDA and CDR2 SQIVND (reference sequence). V shed 4 bases and J shed 8 bases, with 11 bases lying between them. The CDR3 has 13 residues. The CDR3 bases are TGTGCCAGTAGTAGTAATGTCTATGGGGAGCTGTTTTTT. Amino acid sequence: CASSSNVYGELFF.

The genes are TRBV14 and TRBJ2-1; 8 bases fit TRBD2. Germline CDR1 reads SGHDN; CDR2 reads FVKESK. The CDR3 loop spans 17 amino acids. The V and J ends lost 2 bases and 4 bases, in that order; junction bases with no gene match: 10. The CDR3 region has the DNA TGTGCCAGCAGCCAAAAGCGGGAGCCCAAATTATACAATGAGCAGTTCTTC. Translated: CASSQKREPKLYNEQFF. Complete variable domain (other parts from reference TRBV14 and TRBJ2-1): EAGVTQFPSHSVIEKGQTVTLRCDPISGHDNLYWYRRVMGKEIKFLLHFVKESKQDESGMPNNRFLAERTGGTYSTLKVQPAELEDSGVYFCASSQKREPKLYNEQFFGPGTRLTVL.

This chain joins TRBV11-3 and TRBJ2-2; D is possibly TRBD1 or TRBD2 (5 bases each). CDR1 is SGHNT and CDR2 is YENEEA in the germline V gene. V gave up 3 bases and J gave up 2 bases, with 13 bases separating them. The CDR3 extends over 16 amino acids. The CDR3 region is CASSFRGLPNTGELFF. DNA of the CDR3: TGTGCCAGCAGCTTCCGGGGCCTGCCAAACACCGGGGAGCTGTTTTTT.

This clone has just a few counts. The V and J genes are TRBV7-3 and TRBJ2-3, with a weak D call TRBD2 (6 bases). This CDR3 region has 11 residues. Trimming took 5 bases from V and 7 from J, leaving 7 bases between them. Germline V gene lookup returns CDR1 SGHTA and CDR2 FQGTGA. This chain's CDR3 is CASSGGNTQYF. For the CDR3, the DNA is TGTGCCAGCAGCGGAGGGAATACGCAGTATTTT.

J is TRBJ1-2 and V is TRBV9, with a possible D match to TRBD1 (5 bases). Germline-derived CDR1 and CDR2 are SGDLS and YYNGEE. There are 15 residues in the CDR3. Trimming pared 0 bases from V and 8 bases from J, leaving 17 bases between. The CDR3 spells CASSVALGGTRGYTF. In nucleotides, the CDR3 is TGTGCCAGCAGCGTAGCTTTGGGAGGGACCAGAGGCTACACCTTC.